This TCR beta chain was sequenced during a study of shared clonotypes between healthy human individuals. Germline CDR1 reads SGHTA; CDR2 reads FQGNSA. The CDR3 spans 13 residues. V gave up 7 bases and J gave up 3 bases; unmatched junction bases: 5. Clones were read by immunoSEQ multiplex PCR, and TCRdb kept only the in-frame ones, dropping some. This sample has millions of clones, with more than 80% found just once. Sequenced sample: naive CD4+ T cells sorted from blood. Subset reported: CD45RA+ positively selected. This receptor was obtained from a man aged 18 to 30 in good health. The chain uses TRBV7-2 and TRBJ2-7, with 8 bases matching TRBD2. The CDR3 loop reads CASNDGTSYEQYF. CDR3 DNA: TGTGCCAGCAACGACGGGACTAGCTACGAGCAGTACTTC.